This T cell receptor (beta chain) was found in a study of cytomegalovirus exposure and HLA in healthy donors. Study observations and caveats: Some TCR beta chains (164 of them) were listed as cytomegalovirus-associated. The tendency of first-cohort TCR clusters to co-occur in the roughly 120 validation repertoires was the finding of a later analysis. Among TCR sequences, most were rare, though some public TCRs appeared in many donors. Accounts indicate the classifier identified cytomegalovirus status with strong specificity and sensitivity.

TCRdb keeps only in-frame clones here, not all; method: immunoSEQ multiplex PCR. The data hold 200,000 or so clones, with around 80% observed a single time. With regard to this clone: Its target is unknown.

This TCR was sampled from a woman aged 25 to 39 in good health and CMV-seropositive. The material sequenced was PBMCs.

DNA of the CDR3: TGTGCCTGGAGCCGCGGGACTAGCGGCCCCACAGATACGCAGTATTTT. Its protein is CAWSRGTSGPTDTQYF. The rearrangement uses TRBV30 and TRBJ2-3; 11 nucleotides agree with TRBD2. The CDR3 runs 16 residues. Germline CDR1 GTSNPN, CDR2 SVGIG (reference sequence). Trimming at V came to 3 bases and at J to 2 bases, leaving 7 bases not matched to a gene.